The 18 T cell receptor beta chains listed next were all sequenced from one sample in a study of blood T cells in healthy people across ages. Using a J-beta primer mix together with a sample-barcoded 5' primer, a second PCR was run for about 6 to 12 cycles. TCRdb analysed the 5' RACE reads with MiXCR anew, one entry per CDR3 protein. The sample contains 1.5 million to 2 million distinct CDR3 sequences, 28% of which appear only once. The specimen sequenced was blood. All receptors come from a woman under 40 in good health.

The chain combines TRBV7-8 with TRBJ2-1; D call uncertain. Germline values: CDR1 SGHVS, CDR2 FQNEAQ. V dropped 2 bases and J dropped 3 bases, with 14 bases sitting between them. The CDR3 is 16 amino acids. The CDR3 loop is CASSLHPDASYNEQFF. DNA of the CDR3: TGTGCCAGCAGCTTACATCCGGACGCTAGCTACAATGAGCAGTTCTTC.

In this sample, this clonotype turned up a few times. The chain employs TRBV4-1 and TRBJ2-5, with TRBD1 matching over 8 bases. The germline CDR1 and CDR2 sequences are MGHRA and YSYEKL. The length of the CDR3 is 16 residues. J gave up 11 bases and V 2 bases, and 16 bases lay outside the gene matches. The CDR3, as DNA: TGCGCCAGCAGCCAAAAGGAACAGGGGGTTGCGATAGAGCAGTACTTC. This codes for CASSQKEQGVAIEQYF.

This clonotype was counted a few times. The CDR3 sequence: CASSFGRGGEQYF. CDR3 DNA sequence: TGTGCCAGCAGTTTCGGGAGGGGGGGCGAGCAGTACTTC. The chain links TRBV12-3 or TRBV12-4 to TRBJ2-7, with 8 bases matching TRBD2. CDR3 length equals 13 residues. V lost 3 bases, J lost 6 bases, and 4 bases stayed unmatched.

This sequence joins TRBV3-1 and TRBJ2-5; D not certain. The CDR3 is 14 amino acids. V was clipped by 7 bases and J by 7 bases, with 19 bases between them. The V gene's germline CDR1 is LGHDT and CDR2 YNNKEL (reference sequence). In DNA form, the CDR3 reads TGTGCCAGCACCCAGGCGGAAGGAGTTTGGACCCAGTACTTC. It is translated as CASTQAEGVWTQYF.

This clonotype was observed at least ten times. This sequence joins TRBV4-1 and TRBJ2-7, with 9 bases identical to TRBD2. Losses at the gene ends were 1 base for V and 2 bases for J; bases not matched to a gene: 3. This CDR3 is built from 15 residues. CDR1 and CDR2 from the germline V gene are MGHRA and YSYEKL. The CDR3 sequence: CASSQVVAGAYEQYF. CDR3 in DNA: TGCGCCAGCAGCCAAGTTGTAGCGGGGGCCTACGAGCAGTACTTC.

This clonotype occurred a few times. The CDR3 loop is CASSLAGHNYGYTF. CDR3 nucleotide sequence: TGTGCCAGCAGTTTGGCGGGACATAACTATGGCTACACCTTC. The chain carries TRBV12-3 or TRBV12-4 and TRBJ1-2; possible D gene TRBD1, 6 bases. V lost 3 bases, J lost 1 base, and 9 bases lay in between. CDR3 length equals 14 residues.

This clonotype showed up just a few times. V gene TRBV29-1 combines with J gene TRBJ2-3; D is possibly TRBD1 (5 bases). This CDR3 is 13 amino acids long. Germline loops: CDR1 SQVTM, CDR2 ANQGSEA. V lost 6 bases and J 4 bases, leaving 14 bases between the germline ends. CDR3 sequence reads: CSVAPGLADTQYF. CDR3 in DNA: TGCAGCGTGGCCCCAGGGTTGGCAGATACGCAGTATTTT.

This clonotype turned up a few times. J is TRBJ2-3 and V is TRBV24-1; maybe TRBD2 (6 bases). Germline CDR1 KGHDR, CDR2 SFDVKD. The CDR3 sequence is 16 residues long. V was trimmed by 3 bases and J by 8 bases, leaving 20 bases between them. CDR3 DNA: TGTGCCACCAGTGATCCCCTCGGGGGAGCTAAGGGTACGCAGTATTTT. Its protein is CATSDPLGGAKGTQYF.

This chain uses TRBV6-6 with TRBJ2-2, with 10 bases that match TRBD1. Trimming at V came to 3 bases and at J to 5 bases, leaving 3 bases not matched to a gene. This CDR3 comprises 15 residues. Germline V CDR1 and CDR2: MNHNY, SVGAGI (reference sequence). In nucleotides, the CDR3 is TGTGCCAGCAGTTATTCGGGACAGGGGACCGGGGAGCTGTTTTTT. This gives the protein CASSYSGQGTGELFF.

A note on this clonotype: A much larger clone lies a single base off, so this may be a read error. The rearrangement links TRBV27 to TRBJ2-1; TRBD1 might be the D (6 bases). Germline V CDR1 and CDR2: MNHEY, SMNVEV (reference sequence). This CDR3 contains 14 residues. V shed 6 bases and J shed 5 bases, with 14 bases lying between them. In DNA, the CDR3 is TGTGCCAGCAGACAACAGGGCCCCCACAATGAGCAGTTCTTC. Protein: CASRQQGPHNEQFF.

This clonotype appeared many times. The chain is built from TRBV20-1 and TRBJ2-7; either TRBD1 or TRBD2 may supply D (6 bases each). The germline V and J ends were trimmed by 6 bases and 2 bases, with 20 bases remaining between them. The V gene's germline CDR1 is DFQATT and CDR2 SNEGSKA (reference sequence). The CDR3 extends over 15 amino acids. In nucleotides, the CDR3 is TGCAGTGCAACCCCGGGGGCCGCCTCAGCCTACGAGCAGTACTTC. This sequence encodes CSATPGAASAYEQYF.

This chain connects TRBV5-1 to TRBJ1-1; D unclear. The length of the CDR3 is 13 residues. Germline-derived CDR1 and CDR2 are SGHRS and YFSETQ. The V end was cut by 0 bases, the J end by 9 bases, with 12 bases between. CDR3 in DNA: TGCGCCAGCAGCTTGGCCAAGGACGGGAAAGCTTTCTTT. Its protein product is CASSLAKDGKAFF.

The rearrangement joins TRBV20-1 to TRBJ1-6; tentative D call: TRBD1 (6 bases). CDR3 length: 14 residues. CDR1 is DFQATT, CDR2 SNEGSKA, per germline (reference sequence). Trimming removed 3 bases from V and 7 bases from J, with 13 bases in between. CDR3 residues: CSASTGQINSPLHF. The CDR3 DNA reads TGCAGTGCTAGCACTGGACAGATCAATTCACCCCTCCACTTT.

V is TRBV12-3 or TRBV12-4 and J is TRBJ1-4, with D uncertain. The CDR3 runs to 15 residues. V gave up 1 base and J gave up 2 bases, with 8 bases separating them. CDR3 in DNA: TGTGCCAGCAGTTTAGGAGGGAAGACTAATGAAAAACTGTTTTTT. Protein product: CASSLGGKTNEKLFF.

CDR3 nucleotide sequence: TGTGCCAGCAGTTACGATATAGGGGGAGGCTACACCTTC. Translating it yields CASSYDIGGGYTF. The rearrangement joins TRBV6-5 to TRBJ1-2, with D possibly matching TRBD1 (6 bases). This CDR3 comprises 13 residues. V shed 2 bases and J shed 8 bases, with 12 bases lying between them. CDR1 and CDR2 from the germline V gene are MNHEY and SVGAGI.

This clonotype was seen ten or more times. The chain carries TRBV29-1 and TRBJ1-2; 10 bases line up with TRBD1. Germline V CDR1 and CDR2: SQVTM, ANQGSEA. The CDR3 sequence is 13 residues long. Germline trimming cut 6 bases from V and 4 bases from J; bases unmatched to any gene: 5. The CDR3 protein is CSVGTGEFYGYTF. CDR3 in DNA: TGCAGCGTCGGGACAGGGGAGTTCTATGGCTACACCTTC.

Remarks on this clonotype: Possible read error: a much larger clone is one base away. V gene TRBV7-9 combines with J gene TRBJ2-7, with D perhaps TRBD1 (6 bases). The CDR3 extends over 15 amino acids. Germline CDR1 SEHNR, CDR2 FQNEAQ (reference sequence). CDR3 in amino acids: CASSPPLQGLYEQCF. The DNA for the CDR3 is TGTGCCAGCAGCCCCCCTCTTCAGGGGCTCTACGAGCAGTGCTTC.

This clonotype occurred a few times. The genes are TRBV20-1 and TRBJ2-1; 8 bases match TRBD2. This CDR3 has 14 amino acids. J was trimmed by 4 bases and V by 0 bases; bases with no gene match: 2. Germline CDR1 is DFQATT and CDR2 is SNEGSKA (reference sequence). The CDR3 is CSARDSGAYNEQFF. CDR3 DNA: TGCAGTGCTAGAGATAGCGGGGCTTACAATGAGCAGTTCTTC.